This TCR beta chain appears in the sequencing data of a study of HIV-infected patients and healthy controls. The CDR3 is 16 amino acids. V was trimmed by 0 bases and J by 2 bases, leaving 11 bases between them. CDR1 is SGHAT, CDR2 FQNNGV, per germline. cDNA was made from 400 to 500 ng RNA using alpha and beta constant primers. Separate chain-specific third strand synthesis with multiplexing indices produced the alpha and beta libraries. Second strand synthesis was primed from the SP2 site. One entry per CDR3 protein results from TCRdb running MiXCR on the 5' RACE reads. In the table there are roughly 20,000 distinct CDR3 sequences, 12% of which are singletons. The repertoire came from unfractionated whole blood and reflected all unsorted peripheral T cells. On this clonotype: The antigen is undetermined.

Study outcomes and limitations: The authors saw processing only sixteen HIV-infected individuals as a major limitation on generality.

The chain has TRBV11-2 and TRBJ2-4, with TRBD1 as a possible D gene (6 bases). Source material: blood. The receptor's source is an adult in good health. In DNA form, the CDR3 reads TGTGCCAGCAGCTTAGATCTGGGGGCCCCCAAAAACATTCAGTACTTC. Its protein product is CASSLDLGAPKNIQYF.